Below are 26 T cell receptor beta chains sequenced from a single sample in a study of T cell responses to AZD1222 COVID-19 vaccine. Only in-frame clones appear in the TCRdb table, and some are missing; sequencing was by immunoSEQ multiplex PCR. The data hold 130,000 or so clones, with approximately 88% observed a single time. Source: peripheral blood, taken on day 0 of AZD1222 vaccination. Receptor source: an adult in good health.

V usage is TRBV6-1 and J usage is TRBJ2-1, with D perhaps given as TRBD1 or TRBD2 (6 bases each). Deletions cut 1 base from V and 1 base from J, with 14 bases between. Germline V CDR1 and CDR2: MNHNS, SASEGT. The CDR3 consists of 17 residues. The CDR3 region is CASSEEVGGRSYNEQFF. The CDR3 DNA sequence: TGTGCCAGCAGTGAAGAGGTTGGGGGGCGATCCTACAATGAGCAGTTCTTC.

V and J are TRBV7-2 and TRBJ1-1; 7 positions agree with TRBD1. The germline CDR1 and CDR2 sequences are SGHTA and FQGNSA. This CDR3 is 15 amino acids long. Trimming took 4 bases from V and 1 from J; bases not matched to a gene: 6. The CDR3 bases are TGTGCCAGCAGCTCCCGGACAGGAGAGAACACTGAAGCTTTCTTT. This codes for CASSSRTGENTEAFF.

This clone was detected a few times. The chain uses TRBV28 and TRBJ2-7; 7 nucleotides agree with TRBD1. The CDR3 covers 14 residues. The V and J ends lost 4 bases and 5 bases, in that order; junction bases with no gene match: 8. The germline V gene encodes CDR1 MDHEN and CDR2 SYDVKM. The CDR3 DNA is TGTGCCAGCAGTTCCGGGACAGTGGACCACGAGCAGTACTTC. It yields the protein CASSSGTVDHEQYF.

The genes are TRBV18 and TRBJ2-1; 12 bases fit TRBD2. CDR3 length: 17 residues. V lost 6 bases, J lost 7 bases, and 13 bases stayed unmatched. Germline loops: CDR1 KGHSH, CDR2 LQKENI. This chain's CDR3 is CASSKTSGGAHTNEQFF. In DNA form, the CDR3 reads TGTGCCAGCTCCAAGACTAGCGGGGGTGCCCATACAAATGAGCAGTTCTTC. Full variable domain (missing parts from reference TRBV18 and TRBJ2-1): NAGVMQNPRHLVRRRGQEARLRCSPMKGHSHVYWYRQLPEEGLKFMVYLQKENIIDESGMPKERFSAEFPKEGPSILRIQQVVRGDSAAYFCASSKTSGGAHTNEQFFGPGTRLTVL.

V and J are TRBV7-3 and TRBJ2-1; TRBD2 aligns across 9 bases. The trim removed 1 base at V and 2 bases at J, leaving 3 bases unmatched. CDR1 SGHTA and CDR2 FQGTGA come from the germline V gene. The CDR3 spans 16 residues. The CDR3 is CASSLMASGAYNEQFF. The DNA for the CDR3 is TGTGCCAGCAGCTTAATGGCTAGCGGGGCCTACAATGAGCAGTTCTTC.

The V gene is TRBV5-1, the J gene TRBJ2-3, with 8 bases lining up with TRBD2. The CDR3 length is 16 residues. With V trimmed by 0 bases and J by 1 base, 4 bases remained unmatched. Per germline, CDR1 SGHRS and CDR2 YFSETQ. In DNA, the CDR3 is TGCGCCAGCAGCTTGGCCAGAGCGGGGGGCACAGATACGCAGTATTTT. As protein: CASSLARAGGTDTQYF.

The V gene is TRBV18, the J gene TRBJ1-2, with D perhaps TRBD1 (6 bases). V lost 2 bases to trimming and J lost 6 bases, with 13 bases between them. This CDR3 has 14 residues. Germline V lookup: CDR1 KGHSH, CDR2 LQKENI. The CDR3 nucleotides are TGTGCCAGCTCACCAAGCGCGGGGGGCGATGGCTACACCTTC. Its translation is CASSPSAGGDGYTF. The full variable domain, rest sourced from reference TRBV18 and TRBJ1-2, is NAGVMQNPRHLVRRRGQEARLRCSPMKGHSHVYWYRQLPEEGLKFMVYLQKENIIDESGMPKERFSAEFPKEGPSILRIQQVVRGDSAAYFCASSPSAGGDGYTFGSGTRLTVV.

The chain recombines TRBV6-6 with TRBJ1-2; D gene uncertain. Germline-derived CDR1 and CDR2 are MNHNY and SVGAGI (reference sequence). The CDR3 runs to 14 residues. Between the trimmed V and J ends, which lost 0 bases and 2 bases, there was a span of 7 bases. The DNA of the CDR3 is TGTGCCAGCAGTTACTCGGACCGAAACTATGGCTACACCTTC. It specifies CASSYSDRNYGYTF.

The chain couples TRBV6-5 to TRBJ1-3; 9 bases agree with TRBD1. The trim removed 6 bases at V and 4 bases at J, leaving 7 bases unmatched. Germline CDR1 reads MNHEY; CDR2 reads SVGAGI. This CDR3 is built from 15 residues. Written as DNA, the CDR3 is TGTGCCAGCAGGAAACAGGGGGCAACAGGAAACACCATATATTTT. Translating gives CASRKQGATGNTIYF.

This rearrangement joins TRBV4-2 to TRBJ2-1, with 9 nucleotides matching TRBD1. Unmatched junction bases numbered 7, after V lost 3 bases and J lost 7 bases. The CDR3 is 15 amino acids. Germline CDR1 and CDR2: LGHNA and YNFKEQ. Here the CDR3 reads CASSQEGQGMNEQFF. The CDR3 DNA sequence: TGTGCCAGCAGCCAGGAGGGACAGGGTATGAATGAGCAGTTCTTC.

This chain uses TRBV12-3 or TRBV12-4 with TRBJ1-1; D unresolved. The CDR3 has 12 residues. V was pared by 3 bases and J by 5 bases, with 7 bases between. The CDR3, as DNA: TGTGCCAGCAGTTTTAGTCGGACTGAAGCTTTCTTT. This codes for CASSFSRTEAFF.

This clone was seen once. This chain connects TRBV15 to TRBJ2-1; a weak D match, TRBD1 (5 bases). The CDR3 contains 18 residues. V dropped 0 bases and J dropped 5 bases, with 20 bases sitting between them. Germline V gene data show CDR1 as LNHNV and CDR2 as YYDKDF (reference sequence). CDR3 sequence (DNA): TGTGCCACCAGCAGAGATAACCCACTTGGGGCATTGAACAATGAGCAGTTCTTC. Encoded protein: CATSRDNPLGALNNEQFF.

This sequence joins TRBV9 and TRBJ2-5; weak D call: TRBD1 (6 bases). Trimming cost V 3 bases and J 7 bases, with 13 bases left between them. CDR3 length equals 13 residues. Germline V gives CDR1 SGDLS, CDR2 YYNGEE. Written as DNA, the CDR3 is TGTGCCAGCAGCGGGACAGCTGCCGGGACCCAGTACTTC. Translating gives CASSGTAAGTQYF.

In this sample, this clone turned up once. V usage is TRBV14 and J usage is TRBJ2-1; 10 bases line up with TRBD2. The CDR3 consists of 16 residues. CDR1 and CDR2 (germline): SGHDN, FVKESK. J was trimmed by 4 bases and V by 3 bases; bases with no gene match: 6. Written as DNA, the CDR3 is TGTGCCAGCAGCCATGCTAGCGGGAGATCATACAATGAGCAGTTCTTC. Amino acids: CASSHASGRSYNEQFF.

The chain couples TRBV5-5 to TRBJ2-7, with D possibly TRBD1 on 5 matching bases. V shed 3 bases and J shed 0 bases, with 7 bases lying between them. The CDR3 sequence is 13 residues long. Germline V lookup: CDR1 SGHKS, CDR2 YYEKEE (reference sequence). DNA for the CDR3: TGTGCCAGCAGCTCGGACACCTCCTACGAGCAGTACTTC. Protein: CASSSDTSYEQYF.

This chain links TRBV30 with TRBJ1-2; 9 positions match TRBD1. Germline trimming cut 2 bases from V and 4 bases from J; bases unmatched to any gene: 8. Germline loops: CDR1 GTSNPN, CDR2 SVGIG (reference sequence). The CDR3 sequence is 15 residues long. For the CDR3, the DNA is TGTGCCTGGAGTTTCCTAGGGACAGGGACCTATGGCTACACCTTC. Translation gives CAWSFLGTGTYGYTF.

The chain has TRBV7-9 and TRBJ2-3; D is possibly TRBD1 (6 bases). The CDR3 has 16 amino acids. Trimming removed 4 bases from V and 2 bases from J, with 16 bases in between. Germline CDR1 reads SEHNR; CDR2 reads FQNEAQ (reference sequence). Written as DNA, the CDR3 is TGTGCCAGCAGCTGGGGGCCTAGTTCTCCCACAGATACGCAGTATTTT. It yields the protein CASSWGPSSPTDTQYF. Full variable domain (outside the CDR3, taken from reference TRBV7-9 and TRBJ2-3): DTGVSQNPRHKITKRGQNVTFRCDPISEHNRLYWYRQTLGQGPEFLTYFQNEAQLEKSRLLSDRFSAERPKGSFSTLEIQRTEQGDSAMYLCASSWGPSSPTDTQYFGPGTRLTVL.

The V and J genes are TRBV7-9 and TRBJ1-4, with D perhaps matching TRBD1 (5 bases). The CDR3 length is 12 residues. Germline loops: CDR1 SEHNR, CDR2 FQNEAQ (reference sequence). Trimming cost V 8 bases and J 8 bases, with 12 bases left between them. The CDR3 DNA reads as TGTGCCAGCTTAGGGGTCGGAGAAAAACTGTTTTTT. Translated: CASLGVGEKLFF.

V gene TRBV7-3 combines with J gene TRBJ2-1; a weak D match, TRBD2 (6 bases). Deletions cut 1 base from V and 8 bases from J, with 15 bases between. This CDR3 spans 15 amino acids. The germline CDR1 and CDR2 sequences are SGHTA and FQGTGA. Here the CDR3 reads CASSLSQGTGDEQFF. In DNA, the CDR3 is TGTGCCAGCAGCTTAAGCCAGGGCACGGGGGATGAGCAGTTCTTC.

This CDR3 reads CASSPGQGLLYEQYF. As DNA, the CDR3 is TGTGCCAGCAGCCCCGGGCAGGGGCTGTTGTACGAGCAGTACTTC. V gene TRBV7-8 combines with J gene TRBJ2-7; a weak D match, TRBD1 (6 bases). Trimming took off 5 bases at V and 4 bases at J, with 18 bases between the two ends. Germline CDR1 SGHVS, CDR2 FQNEAQ. CDR3 length: 15 residues. Drawing the rest from reference TRBV7-8 and TRBJ2-7, the complete variable domain is GAGVSQSPRYKVAKRGQDVALRCDPISGHVSLFWYQQALGQGPEFLTYFQNEAQLDKSGLPSDRFFAERPEGSVSTLKIQRTQQEDSAVYLCASSPGQGLLYEQYFGPGTRLTVT.

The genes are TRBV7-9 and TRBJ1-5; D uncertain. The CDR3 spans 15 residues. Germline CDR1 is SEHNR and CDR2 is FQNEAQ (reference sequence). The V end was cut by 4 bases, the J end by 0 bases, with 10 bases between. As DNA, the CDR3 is TGTGCCAGCAGCTCGACCGGTTATAGCAATCAGCCCCAGCATTTT. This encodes CASSSTGYSNQPQHF.

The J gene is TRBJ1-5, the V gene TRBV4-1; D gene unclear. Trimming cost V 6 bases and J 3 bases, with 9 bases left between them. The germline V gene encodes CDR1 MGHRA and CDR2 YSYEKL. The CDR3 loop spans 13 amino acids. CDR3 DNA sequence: TGCGCCAGCAGTCACGCCAACAATCAGCCCCAGCATTTT. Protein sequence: CASSHANNQPQHF.

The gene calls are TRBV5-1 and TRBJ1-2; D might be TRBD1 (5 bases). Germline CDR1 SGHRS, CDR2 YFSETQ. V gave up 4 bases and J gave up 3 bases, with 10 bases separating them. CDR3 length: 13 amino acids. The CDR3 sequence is CASSLDSHYGYTF. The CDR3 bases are TGCGCCAGCAGCCTCGACAGCCACTATGGCTACACCTTC. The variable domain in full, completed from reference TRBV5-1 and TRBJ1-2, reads KAGVTQTPRYLIKTRGQQVTLSCSPISGHRSVSWYQQTPGQGLQFLFEYFSETQRNKGNFPGRFSGRQFSNSRSEMNVSTLELGDSALYLCASSLDSHYGYTFGSGTRLTVV.

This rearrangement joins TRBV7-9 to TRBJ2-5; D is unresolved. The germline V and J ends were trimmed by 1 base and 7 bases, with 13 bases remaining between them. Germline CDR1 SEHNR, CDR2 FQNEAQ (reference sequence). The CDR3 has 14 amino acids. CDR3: CASSLGYPPRTQYF. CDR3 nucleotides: TGTGCCAGCAGCTTAGGGTATCCCCCAAGGACCCAGTACTTC.

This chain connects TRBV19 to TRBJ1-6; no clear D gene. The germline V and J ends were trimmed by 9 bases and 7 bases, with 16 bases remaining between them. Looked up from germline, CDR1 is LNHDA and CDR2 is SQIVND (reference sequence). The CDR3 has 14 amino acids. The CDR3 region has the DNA TGTGCCAGCCATCCCCGGGCCAGCAATTCACCCCTCCACTTT. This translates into CASHPRASNSPLHF.

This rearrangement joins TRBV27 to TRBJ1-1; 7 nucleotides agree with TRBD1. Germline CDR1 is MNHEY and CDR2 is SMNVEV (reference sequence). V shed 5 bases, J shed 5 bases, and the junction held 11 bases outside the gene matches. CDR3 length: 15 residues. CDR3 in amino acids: CASSLIRQGETEAFF. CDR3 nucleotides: TGTGCCAGCAGTCTAATTAGACAGGGAGAGACTGAAGCTTTCTTT.